This entry concerns a single T cell receptor (beta chain). Its antigen is unknown. In the library, unique molecular identifiers were attached to individual cDNA molecules. One entry per CDR3 protein results from TCRdb running MiXCR on the RACE reads. The sample holds 150,000 to 200,000 distinct CDR3 sequences; roughly 15% are singletons and the top ten take about 1.8%. Regarding time point: patch test 1, 2 weeks after DPC sensitization. As for treatment: therapeutic diphenylcyclopropenone sensitization with weekly scalp DPC. Drawing of blood took place ahead of applying each patch test. The data were obtained in a study of human T cells and chemical hapten exposure. Study findings and constraints: Patch test scores rose with PT1 expanded TCR counts, a positive correlation. Clustering by CDR3 similarity yielded significantly more large clusters from expanded TCRs than controls.

This CDR3 comprises 14 residues. The junction had 6 bases not matched to a gene; V was cut back by 4 bases and J by 7 bases. Germline assignment: CDR1 MNHEY and CDR2 SMNVEV (reference sequence). The sequence was obtained from a woman aged 25-40 years with alopecia areata. Some clones in this sample may be carry-over from other donors' samples. The gene calls are TRBV27 and TRBJ2-1; TRBD2 aligns across 8 bases. The source material was whole blood, sampled in connection with sensitization to the hapten diphenylcyclopropenone (DPC). CDR3: CASSSRGLVNEQFF. The CDR3 region has the DNA TGTGCCAGCAGTTCAAGGGGACTAGTTAATGAGCAGTTCTTC.